This is a list of T cell receptor beta chains from one sample in a study of early T cells in non-severe SARS-CoV-2 infection. Via MiXCR, TCRdb re-called the 5' RACE reads, giving one row per CDR3 protein. In the table there are tens of thousands of distinct CDR3 sequences, 5.5% to 6.5% of which are singletons. The sequenced sample consisted of whole blood. These receptors were taken from an adult who was a healthcare worker with PCR-confirmed SARS-CoV-2 infection or an uninfected control (not recorded which). The CDR3 runs from the conserved cysteine through the conserved F or W. The D gene is left open where the match is weak. Rows give clone size only sometimes, using once, few, many, or a class for an expanded clone.

>.|.|TRBV4-3|TRBJ2-7
TGCGCCAGCAGCCAAGGATGGAGCTCCTACGAGCAGTACTTC
CASSQGWSSYEQYF
>TRBD2|many|TRBV12-3/TRBV12-4|TRBJ2-7
TGTGCCAGCAGTCGCGGGGGGGGTCACGAGCAGTACTTC
CASSRGGGHEQYF
>.|many|TRBV12-3/TRBV12-4|TRBJ1-1
TGTGCCAGCAGTTTTTTCGGGGTAGGGACTGAAGCTTTCTTT
CASSFFGVGTEAFF
>TRBD1|many|TRBV5-4|TRBJ2-4
TGTGCCAGCAGCTCCGGGACAGAAAACATTCAGTACTTC
CASSSGTENIQYF
>.|few|TRBV3-2|TRBJ2-2
TGTGCCAGCAGCCAACGCGGGGGAGCGAACACCGGGGAGCTGTTTTTT
CASSQRGGANTGELFF
>.|many|TRBV28|TRBJ2-2
TGTGCCAGCAGTTTGCTATGGGTGCGGGGATCCCCCGGGGAGCTGTTTTTT
CASSLLWVRGSPGELFF
>TRBD2|.|TRBV28|TRBJ2-1
TGTGCCAGCAGTTCTCCTAGCGGGGATGCAGAGCAGTTCTTC
CASSSPSGDAEQFF
>TRBD1|.|TRBV20-1|TRBJ2-5
TGCAGTGCTAGAGGAGGCGTGGGACAGGGGGTCCAAGAGACCCAGTACTTC
CSARGGVGQGVQETQYF
>TRBD2|few|TRBV11-2|TRBJ2-7
TGTGCCAGCAGCGTGCCTTCGGGGGGACCTTCCTACGAGCAGTACTTC
CASSVPSGGPSYEQYF
>TRBD1|.|TRBV7-9|TRBJ1-1
TGTGCCAGCAGCTTTTCGACAGGGGGCAATGAGGTTGAAGCTTTCTTT
CASSFSTGGNEVEAFF
>.|many|TRBV6-5|TRBJ2-3
TGTGCCAGCTCGGGAGAGGGACGAGGCACAGATACGCAGTATTTT
CASSGEGRGTDTQYF
>.|few|TRBV6-2/TRBV6-3|TRBJ2-5
TGTGCCAGCAGTCCCAGGGAGCAAGAGACCCAGTACTTC
CASSPREQETQYF
>.|few|TRBV6-5|TRBJ2-5
TGTGCCAGCAGTTCGTTACGAGAGACCCAGTACTTC
CASSSLRETQYF
>.|many|TRBV11-1|TRBJ2-2
TGTGCCACGCGTCTTCCGGGCGGGGAGCTGTTTTTT
CATRLPGGELFF
>.|.|TRBV12-3/TRBV12-4|TRBJ1-3
TGTGCCAGCAGTTTGATGACCGGATCTGGAAACACCATATATTTT
CASSLMTGSGNTIYF
>.|many|TRBV5-1|TRBJ1-4
TGCGCCAGCAGCCCGGGGGGACCGAATGAAAAACTGTTTTTT
CASSPGGPNEKLFF
>.|many|TRBV5-1|TRBJ2-5
TGCGCCAGCAGTGAGGGGAATCAAGAGACCCAGTACTTC
CASSEGNQETQYF
>TRBD1|many|TRBV19|TRBJ1-5
TGTGCCAGTAGTATAGGACAGGGACGCAATCAGCCCCAGCATTTT
CASSIGQGRNQPQHF
>.|few|TRBV15|TRBJ2-4
TGTGCCACCAGTTTGGAGGGCAAAAACATTCAGTACTTC
CATSLEGKNIQYF
>TRBD2|many|TRBV2|TRBJ2-7
TGTGCCAGCAGTGAAGGTCTAGCGGCCTCCTACGAGCAGTACTTC
CASSEGLAASYEQYF
>TRBD2|.|TRBV10-3|TRBJ2-1
TGTGCCATCAGTGAGTCGGGTAGCGGGGGGGGAAGGTCCTACAATGAGCAGTTCTTC
CAISESGSGGGRSYNEQFF
>TRBD2|few|TRBV3-1|TRBJ2-1
TGTGCCAGCAGCCAAGGGCTCATAGCGGGGGGGCCGGATGAGCAGTTCTTC
CASSQGLIAGGPDEQFF
>TRBD1|.|TRBV29-1|TRBJ1-1
TGCAGCGAGTCGTTTTCGGACAGGTCCACTGAAGCTTTCTTT
CSESFSDRSTEAFF
>.|.|TRBV5-4|TRBJ1-1
TGTGCCAGCAGCTTGCGAAGAACCACTGAAGCTTTCTTT
CASSLRRTTEAFF
>.|few|TRBV27|TRBJ2-7
TGTGCCAGCAGTTTATATGGGACTCTAAGCTCCTACGAGCAGTACTTC
CASSLYGTLSSYEQYF
>.|many|TRBV6-6|TRBJ1-1
TGTGCCAGCAGTCTTGGTGGGACGAACACTGAAGCTTTCTTT
CASSLGGTNTEAFF
>.|.|TRBV2|TRBJ2-3
TGTGCCAGCAGTGGGCAGGGGGGGGGCACAGATACGCAGTATTTT
CASSGQGGGTDTQYF
>TRBD1|many|TRBV10-2|TRBJ2-1
TGCGCCAGCAGGGGACAGGGAGTCGTGGTGAATGAGCAGTTCTTC
CASRGQGVVVNEQFF
>.|many|TRBV12-3/TRBV12-4|TRBJ1-2
TGTGCCAGCAGTTTAGGTCAGGGAGACTATGGCTACACCTTC
CASSLGQGDYGYTF
>.|many|TRBV15|TRBJ2-3
TGTGCCACCAGCAGAGATGAACGGGGCGGGTCCACAGATACGCAGTATTTT
CATSRDERGGSTDTQYF
>TRBD1|few|TRBV11-2|TRBJ1-2
TGTGCCAGCAGGTCCCCGGGGGCAGGGGGGTTTGGCTACACCTTC
CASRSPGAGGFGYTF
>.|many|TRBV4-1|TRBJ2-1
TGCGCCAGCAGCCAACGAGGCGGACGGGGGGCCCGCTACAATGAGCAGTTCTTC
CASSQRGGRGARYNEQFF
>.|many|TRBV2|TRBJ1-1
TGTGCCAGCAGTGCAGGCACACGACAGAACACTGAAGCTTTCTTT
CASSAGTRQNTEAFF
>TRBD2|many|TRBV12-3/TRBV12-4|TRBJ2-7
TGTGCCAGCAGACCCACCGGGACTAGCGGCTACGAGCAGTACTTC
CASRPTGTSGYEQYF
>TRBD1|many|TRBV3-1|TRBJ2-5
TGTGCCAGCAGCGACCCGGGACAGGTTGTGACCCAGTACTTC
CASSDPGQVVTQYF
>TRBD1|many|TRBV7-2|TRBJ1-5
TGTGCCAGCAGCGTTGGACAGGGAGCTCAGCCCCAGCATTTT
CASSVGQGAQPQHF
>.|few|TRBV7-2|TRBJ2-1
TGTGCCAGCAGCTTAGCGGGCAGGGCGGTAACGTTCTTC
CASSLAGRAVTFF
>TRBD1|many|TRBV20-1|TRBJ2-7
TGCAGTGCCGGGACAGGACCCTACGAGCAGTACTTC
CSAGTGPYEQYF
>.|few|TRBV6-1|TRBJ1-5
TGTGCCAGCAGTGATCATGGGGGCCTTCAGCCCCAGCATTTT
CASSDHGGLQPQHF
>.|many|TRBV7-9|TRBJ1-1
TGTGCCAGCAGCTTAGATCGTGCGATGAACACTGAAGCTTTCTTT
CASSLDRAMNTEAFF
>.|many|TRBV12-3/TRBV12-4|TRBJ2-2
TGTGCCAGCAGCGCTGAGGGGGGGACCGGGGAGCTGTTTTTT
CASSAEGGTGELFF
>.|few|TRBV7-9|TRBJ2-2
TGTGCCAGCAGCCCAACCGGGGGGCCTGGGGAGCTGTTTTTT
CASSPTGGPGELFF
>.|many|TRBV5-1|TRBJ1-2
TGCGCCAGCAGCTTCAACTATGGACCCTCGTATGGCTACACCTTC
CASSFNYGPSYGYTF
>.|many|TRBV2|TRBJ1-1
TGTGCCAGCAGTGAATTAAGTAACACTGAAGCTTTCTTT
CASSELSNTEAFF
>.|many|TRBV28|TRBJ2-3
TGTGCCAGCAGTTTATTAGATACGCAGTATTTT
CASSLLDTQYF
>TRBD1|.|TRBV2|TRBJ2-7
TGTGCCAGCAGTGTCCAGGGGGCTACGACGGGCGAGCAGTACTTC
CASSVQGATTGEQYF
>TRBD2|.|TRBV20-1|TRBJ2-1
TGCAGTGCTAGAGAGGATAGCGGGGGGTACAATGAGCAGTTCTTC
CSAREDSGGYNEQFF
>TRBD1|many|TRBV25-1|TRBJ1-2
TGTGCCAGCAGTGAATCGGACAGGGCGGAGGGCTACACCTTC
CASSESDRAEGYTF
>.|many|TRBV5-4|TRBJ1-1
TGTGCCAGCAGCTTCACTACAGCCTCTAGTGAAGCTTTCTTT
CASSFTTASSEAFF
>TRBD2|.|TRBV20-1|TRBJ2-1
TGCAGTGCTGAGACTAGCGGGGGGGTACTTGAGCAGTTCTTC
CSAETSGGVLEQFF
>.|many|TRBV10-3|TRBJ2-3
TGTGCCATCAGGGGGGAGTCGGAGGGCTGGACAGATACGCAGTATTTT
CAIRGESEGWTDTQYF
>.|many|TRBV5-1|TRBJ2-7
TGCGCCAGCAGCTTGGGGGAGAGCTCCTACGAGCAGTACTTC
CASSLGESSYEQYF
>.|few|TRBV5-1|TRBJ2-5
TGCGCCAGCAGCTTGGATGGCAGGGACCAAGAGACCCAGTACTTC
CASSLDGRDQETQYF
>.|many|TRBV5-5|TRBJ1-5
TGTGCCAGCAGCGGAGAAATTGGGGGGAATCAGCCCCAGCATTTT
CASSGEIGGNQPQHF
>.|.|TRBV12-3/TRBV12-4|TRBJ1-3
TGTGCCAGCAGTCCGGACAGAGCTGGAAACACCATATATTTT
CASSPDRAGNTIYF
>.|many|TRBV9|TRBJ1-5
TGTGCCAGCAGCGTTGGGAGCGGCAATCAGCCCCAGCATTTT
CASSVGSGNQPQHF
>.|many|TRBV5-6|TRBJ2-3
TGTGCCAGCACGGTAGGGGCAGGAGATACGCAGTATTTT
CASTVGAGDTQYF
>TRBD2|many|TRBV10-2|TRBJ2-3
TGCGCCAGCAGTGAGTCAATTGGCGGGGGGGCACATACGCAGTATTTT
CASSESIGGGAHTQYF
>.|.|TRBV11-2|TRBJ2-2
TGTGCCAGCAGCGCCCTACCATCGAACACCGGGGAGCTGTTTTTT
CASSALPSNTGELFF